A selection of T cell receptor beta chains follows, all from one sample in a study of blood T cell repertoires in COVID-19. Measured with immunoSEQ multiplex PCR; TCRdb has only the in-frame clones, and not every one. This sample has some 220,000 clones, with around 83% found just once. Source material: PBMCs or T cells enriched from blood (not recorded which). These TCRs come from a woman in her forties with acute COVID-19. Both conserved end residues are part of each CDR3. The order of the fields is V gene, D gene, J gene, clone size, CDR3 protein, CDR3 DNA. D genes are given only for firm matches. Part of the rows lack a size; the others show once, few, many or a class for expanded clones.

TRBV3-1/TRBV3-2,-,TRBJ1-5,few,CASNVEGQPQHF,TGTGCCAGCAACGTGGAGGGTCAGCCCCAGCATTTT
TRBV19,-,TRBJ2-3,-,CASSIRLSTDTQYF,TGTGCCAGTAGTATCAGGCTTTCCACAGATACGCAGTATTTT
TRBV28,-,TRBJ1-4,-,CASRSLKGANEKLFF,TGTGCCAGCAGGAGCCTGAAGGGGGCTAATGAAAAACTGTTTTTT
TRBV5-1,TRBD2,TRBJ2-5,-,CASSLDYSVGTSGGRETQYF,TGCGCCAGCAGCTTGGATTACAGTGTCGGGACTAGCGGGGGCCGGGAGACCCAGTACTTC
TRBV19,TRBD1,TRBJ1-4,-,CASSTRTGGATNEKLFF,TGTGCCAGTAGTACTAGGACAGGGGGCGCGACTAATGAAAAACTGTTTTTT
TRBV3-1/TRBV3-2,-,TRBJ1-4,once,CASSQDLTSNEKLFF,TGTGCCAGCAGCCAAGATCTTACTTCGAATGAAAAACTGTTTTTT
TRBV11-2,-,TRBJ1-1,-,CASSSRGGAEAFF,TGTGCCAGCAGCTCTAGAGGGGGGGCTGAAGCTTTCTTT
TRBV7-9,-,TRBJ1-2,-,CASSLNTPTRGYGYTF,TGTGCCAGCAGCTTAAATACTCCAACCAGAGGCTATGGCTACACCTTC
TRBV28,-,TRBJ1-2,-,CASRTPPGQGNGYTF,TGTGCCAGCAGGACGCCGCCGGGTCAGGGGAATGGCTACACCTTC
TRBV10-2,-,TRBJ1-1,-,CASSESPTAGTEAFF,TGCGCCAGCAGTGAGTCCCCGACAGCGGGGACTGAAGCTTTCTTT
TRBV7-3,-,TRBJ2-2,-,CASSLIGGTGNTGELFF,TGTGCCAGCAGCTTAATCGGCGGGACGGGGAACACCGGGGAGCTGTTTTTT
TRBV9,-,TRBJ1-5,many,CASSARRLRVGQPQHF,TGTGCCAGCAGCGCTAGAAGGTTGAGGGTCGGTCAGCCCCAGCATTTT